Listed here are 16 T cell receptor beta chains from one sample, sequenced in a study of type 1 and type 2 diabetes patients. PCR was run on genomic DNA. Multiplex PCR with 30 forward and 13 reverse primers amplified the TCR beta CDR3. TCRdb itself ran the multiplex PCR reads through MiXCR, one entry per CDR3 protein. The sample consists of about 250,000 distinct CDR3 sequences, 47% of them appearing once. The sample taken for sequencing was peripheral blood mononuclear cells (PBMCs). The receptors stem from a man between 18 and 29 years old with type 2 diabetes.

This clonotype was recorded only once. One end of the junction varies from germline; a read error may be responsible. This sequence joins TRBV6-6 and TRBJ1-5, with D perhaps matching TRBD1 (6 bases). The CDR3 runs to 19 residues. Germline assignment: CDR1 MNHNY and CDR2 SVGAGI (reference sequence). The CDR3 DNA reads TGTGCCAGCAGTGAATTTACGGACAGCAGCTTGCTTAGCGATCAGCCCCAGCATTTT. It is translated as CASSEFTDSSLLSDQPQHF.

V usage is TRBV6-1 and J usage is TRBJ1-5; D is unresolved. CDR1 is MNHNS and CDR2 is SASEGT in the germline V gene. The CDR3 spans 14 residues. V shed 3 bases and J shed 6 bases, with 12 bases lying between them. In DNA, the CDR3 is TGTGCCAGCAGTGATCTTACCGAGGTTCAGCCCCAGCATTTT. Translation gives CASSDLTEVQPQHF.

Only a few counts were recorded for this clonotype. This chain uses TRBV2 with TRBJ2-1; TRBD1 matches at 10 bases. Per the germline V gene, CDR1 is SNHLY and CDR2 is FYNNEI. The J segment lost 7 bases and the V segment lost 7 bases, leaving 10 bases of the junction unmatched. This CDR3 comprises 15 residues. As DNA, the CDR3 is TGTGCCAGCAAGAGGCAGGACAGGGGGTGGAATGAGCAGTTCTTC. Residues: CASKRQDRGWNEQFF.

The chain carries TRBV5-5 and TRBJ2-1; the match to TRBD2 covers 8 bases. The CDR3 runs to 16 residues. From germline, CDR1 is SGHKS and CDR2 YYEKEE (reference sequence). Trimming removed 3 bases from V and 4 bases from J; junction bases left unmatched: 9. The CDR3 DNA reads as TGTGCCAGCAGCTCCACCGGGAGCGGGGGATACAATGAGCAGTTCTTC. As protein: CASSSTGSGGYNEQFF.

V and J are TRBV28 and TRBJ2-7; TRBD2 might be the D (6 bases). This CDR3 has 13 residues. Per germline, CDR1 MDHEN and CDR2 SYDVKM. Deletions cut 3 bases from V and 5 bases from J, with 11 bases between. The CDR3 DNA reads TGTGCCAGCAGTTTTGCGGGGAGTAACGAGCAGTACTTC. Amino acid sequence: CASSFAGSNEQYF.

V and J are TRBV5-1 and TRBJ2-2; 14 bases align to TRBD2. The CDR3 contains 15 residues. Germline CDR1 and CDR2: SGHRS and YFSETQ. The V and J ends lost 7 bases and 6 bases, in that order; junction bases with no gene match: 5. In nucleotides, the CDR3 is TGCGCCAGCGTAGGGACTAGCGGGAGTCCCGGGGAGCTGTTTTTT. It encodes CASVGTSGSPGELFF. Complete variable domain (other parts from reference TRBV5-1 and TRBJ2-2): KAGVTQTPRYLIKTRGQQVTLSCSPISGHRSVSWYQQTPGQGLQFLFEYFSETQRNKGNFPGRFSGRQFSNSRSEMNVSTLELGDSALYLCASVGTSGSPGELFFGEGSRLTVL.

This clonotype has just a few counts. The DNA of the CDR3 is TGTGCCTGGAGTGTTGGGGGGCCACACACAGATACGCAGTATTTT. Protein product: CAWSVGGPHTDTQYF. The chain couples TRBV30 to TRBJ2-3; D may match TRBD1 or TRBD2 (6 bases each). Germline CDR1 GTSNPN, CDR2 SVGIG (reference sequence). The V end lost 0 bases, the J end lost 2 bases, and 12 bases lay between the germline ends. CDR3 size: 15 residues.

This clonotype was detected many times. The CDR3 spells CASSGQGADTQYF. DNA of the CDR3: TGTGCCAGCAGTGGGCAGGGGGCAGATACGCAGTATTTT. The chain employs TRBV2 and TRBJ2-3, with 7 bases fitting TRBD1. The CDR3 is 13 residues long. V lost 4 bases and J lost 4; bases outside the gene matches: 2. Germline CDR1 reads SNHLY; CDR2 reads FYNNEI.

This clonotype showed up just a few times. The rearrangement joins TRBV6-2 or TRBV6-3 to TRBJ2-7; 9 bases map to TRBD2. The germline V gene has CDR1 MNHEY and CDR2 SVGEGT. There are 12 residues in the CDR3. Trimming at V came to 10 bases and at J to 4 bases, leaving 5 bases not matched to a gene. The chain's CDR3 is CATLGLAYEQYF. DNA for the CDR3: TGTGCCACCCTGGGACTAGCTTACGAGCAGTACTTC.

This clonotype was recorded a few times. This chain connects TRBV20-1 to TRBJ2-7; TRBD2 agrees at 13 bases. V lost 5 bases and J lost 5; bases outside the gene matches: 3. The CDR3 runs 13 residues. The germline V gene encodes CDR1 DFQATT and CDR2 SNEGSKA (reference sequence). The DNA of the CDR3 is TGCAGTGCTCGGACTAGCGGGAGCCACGAGCAGTACTTC. Translating gives CSARTSGSHEQYF.

The V call is TRBV27, the J call TRBJ2-5; 7 nucleotides align to TRBD2. J lost 2 bases, V lost 5 bases, and 5 bases had no gene match. This CDR3 comprises 14 residues. Per germline, CDR1 MNHEY and CDR2 SMNVEV (reference sequence). The CDR3 loop reads CASSISGRQETQYF. The CDR3 DNA follows: TGTGCCAGCAGTATCTCCGGGAGGCAAGAGACCCAGTACTTC.

This clonotype occurred a few times. The gene calls are TRBV11-3 and TRBJ1-1; D perhaps matches TRBD1 (5 bases). V lost 3 bases and J 5 bases, leaving 7 bases between the germline ends. CDR3 size: 12 residues. CDR1 is SGHNT and CDR2 is YENEEA in the germline V gene. DNA for the CDR3: TGTGCCAGCAGCTTTGGGGCGACTGAAGCTTTCTTT. Translated: CASSFGATEAFF.

The rearrangement uses TRBV19 and TRBJ2-7; possible D gene TRBD1, 5 bases. The end of the DNA is better explained by TRBJ2-1, so the J call may be wrong. Germline assignment: CDR1 LNHDA and CDR2 SQIVND (reference sequence). This CDR3 spans 12 amino acids. DNA for the CDR3: TGTGCCAGTAGTTCCCTCAGGGATGAGCAGTTCTTC. Amino acids: CASSSLRDEQFF.

The chain uses TRBV6-6 and TRBJ1-1; no clear D gene. The CDR3 loop spans 12 amino acids. CDR1 and CDR2 from the germline V gene are MNHNY and SVGAGI (reference sequence). Trimming removed 10 bases at V and 4 bases at J, with 13 bases between. Here the CDR3 DNA reads TGTGCCATTCAAAAAGGTAGCACTGAAGCTTTCTTT. As protein: CAIQKGSTEAFF.

There are a few counts of this clonotype. V gene TRBV29-1 combines with J gene TRBJ1-1; TRBD1 might be the D (6 bases). This CDR3 has 13 amino acids. Germline loops: CDR1 SQVTM, CDR2 ANQGSEA. V was shortened by 7 bases and J by 3 bases, with 15 bases between the two germline ends. The CDR3 nucleotides read TGCAGCGCCTTCAGGGGAGGGTACACTGAAGCTTTCTTT. Translating gives CSAFRGGYTEAFF. Full variable domain (remainder filled in from reference TRBV29-1 and TRBJ1-1): SAVISQKPSRDICQRGTSLTIQCQVDSQVTMMFWYRQQPGQSLTLIATANQGSEATYESGFVIDKFPISRPNLTFSTLTVSNMSPEDSSIYLCSAFRGGYTEAFFGQGTRLTVV.

The chain employs TRBV20-1 and TRBJ2-2, with D possibly being TRBD1 (5 bases). Germline CDR1 is DFQATT and CDR2 is SNEGSKA (reference sequence). This CDR3 contains 17 residues. V was clipped by 0 bases and J by 0 bases, with 14 bases between them. CDR3 sequence (DNA): TGCAGTGCTAGAGATCCAAGGGGTCCCTCGAACACCGGGGAGCTGTTTTTT. This translates into CSARDPRGPSNTGELFF.